Below are 20 T cell receptor beta chains sequenced from a single sample in a study of T cell responses to AZD1222 COVID-19 vaccine. The repertoire was sequenced with immunoSEQ multiplex PCR; TCRdb's copy has only in-frame clones and lacks some. The data hold 100,000 or so clones, with about 90% observed a single time. Here the sequenced sample was peripheral blood, taken on day 0 of AZD1222 vaccination. These receptors were obtained from an adult in good health.

The chain carries TRBV7-9 and TRBJ2-2; 7 bases are shared with TRBD2. The V segment lost 4 bases and the J segment 4 bases; nucleotides outside the gene matches: 3. The CDR3 loop spans 14 amino acids. The V gene's germline CDR1 is SEHNR and CDR2 FQNEAQ (reference sequence). The CDR3 protein is CASSWEGLTGELFF. CDR3 nucleotide sequence: TGTGCCAGCAGCTGGGAGGGTCTCACCGGGGAGCTGTTTTTT.

The V and J genes are TRBV5-6 and TRBJ2-1, with 12 bases aligning to TRBD2. Looked up from germline, CDR1 is SGHDT and CDR2 is YYEEEE. Trimming at V came to 4 bases and at J to 6 bases, leaving 8 bases not matched to a gene. The CDR3 is 16 amino acids. CDR3 sequence: CASSPGLAGGFNEQFF. DNA of the CDR3: TGTGCCAGCAGCCCTGGGCTAGCGGGAGGGTTCAATGAGCAGTTCTTC.

The gene calls are TRBV4-1 and TRBJ1-2; D unresolved. The CDR3 spans 15 residues. Germline CDR1 and CDR2: MGHRA and YSYEKL. V gave up 0 bases and J gave up 0 bases, with 8 bases separating them. The CDR3 sequence: CASSQEAIANYGYTF. The CDR3 nucleotides are TGCGCCAGCAGCCAAGAGGCAATCGCTAACTATGGCTACACCTTC.

CDR3 in DNA: TGTGCCAGCAGCTTAGGCACAGGGGCCGGGACCCAGTACTTC. Amino acid sequence: CASSLGTGAGTQYF. The chain uses TRBV7-2 and TRBJ2-5; 7 bases line up with TRBD1. Trimming at V came to 1 base and at J to 7 bases, leaving 6 bases not matched to a gene. CDR1 and CDR2 from the germline V gene are SGHTA and FQGNSA. The CDR3 is 14 amino acids.

The chain couples TRBV5-4 to TRBJ2-7; 7 bases are shared with TRBD2. CDR1 SGHNT and CDR2 YYREEE come from the germline V gene (reference sequence). The CDR3 extends over 14 amino acids. With 5 bases clipped from V and 7 bases from J, the junction kept 12 bases outside the gene matches. In nucleotides, the CDR3 is TGTGCCAGCAGTTCTCCGGGGGGATTGGGAGAGCAGTACTTC. It yields the protein CASSSPGGLGEQYF.

The gene calls are TRBV21-1 and TRBJ2-1; the table's TRBD1 call for D was not verified on the DNA. TRBV21-1 is a listed pseudogene. This CDR3 contains 15 residues. The CDR3 nucleotides read TGTGCCAGCAGCAAAACAGGGGGAACCTACAATGAGCAGTTCTTC. The encoded protein is CASSKTGGTYNEQFF.

This clone has only one observation. The rearrangement links TRBV13 to TRBJ2-3; TRBD2 aligns across 14 bases. CDR3 length: 20 amino acids. The germline gives CDR1 PRHDT, CDR2 FYEKMQ (reference sequence). After removal of 0 bases from V and 3 bases from J, the junction contained 11 bases not matched to a gene. The CDR3 is CASSLGGTSGRNLWTDTQYF. The CDR3 coding sequence is TGTGCCAGCAGCTTAGGGGGGACTAGCGGGAGAAATTTGTGGACAGATACGCAGTATTTT.

The V and J genes are TRBV4-1 and TRBJ2-5; TRBD1 matches at 11 bases. V was pared by 4 bases and J by 4 bases, with 2 bases of the junction left unmatched. Per germline, CDR1 MGHRA and CDR2 YSYEKL. There are 14 residues in the CDR3. CDR3 sequence: CASSLDRGRETQYF. For the CDR3, the DNA is TGCGCCAGCAGCCTGGACAGGGGGCGAGAGACCCAGTACTTC.

V is TRBV5-4 and J is TRBJ1-5; 10 bases are a match to TRBD1. Germline lookup yields CDR1 SGHNT and CDR2 YYREEE (reference sequence). CDR3 length equals 14 residues. With V trimmed by 3 bases and J by 9 bases, 6 bases remained unmatched. This chain's CDR3 is CASSSGQGDGPQHF. The CDR3 DNA follows: TGTGCCAGCAGCTCTGGACAGGGGGATGGGCCCCAGCATTTT.

The chain combines TRBV27 with TRBJ2-3; D remains ambiguous. From germline, CDR1 is MNHEY and CDR2 SMNVEV (reference sequence). V shed 3 bases and J shed 5 bases, with 6 bases lying between them. This CDR3 has 12 residues. The CDR3 spells CASSFLGDTQYF. The CDR3 nucleotides read TGTGCCAGCAGTTTCCTTGGAGATACGCAGTATTTT.

This clone appeared a single time. The chain employs TRBV28 and TRBJ1-3; unclear D gene. From germline, CDR1 is MDHEN and CDR2 SYDVKM. V was clipped by 7 bases and J by 6 bases, with 13 bases between them. This CDR3 is 13 amino acids long. CDR3 sequence (DNA): TGTGCCAGCACCCTACGGAATGTAAACACCATATATTTT. Protein: CASTLRNVNTIYF.

The chain couples TRBV7-9 to TRBJ2-7; D is uncertain. The CDR3 covers 11 residues. Germline values: CDR1 SEHNR, CDR2 FQNEAQ (reference sequence). The germline V and J ends were trimmed by 8 bases and 6 bases, with 11 bases remaining between them. CDR3 nucleotides: TGTGCCAGCTCCCTCTTCGGCGAGCAGTACTTC. Its translation is CASSLFGEQYF.

This chain uses TRBV18 with TRBJ1-4; 9 nucleotides match TRBD1. Germline V gene data show CDR1 as KGHSH and CDR2 as LQKENI. The CDR3 runs to 16 residues. The trim removed 5 bases at V and 8 bases at J, leaving 12 bases unmatched. CDR3 loop: CASSVEQGALHEKLFF. CDR3 DNA: TGTGCCAGCTCAGTAGAACAGGGGGCCCTCCACGAAAAACTGTTTTTT.

The V gene is TRBV9, the J gene TRBJ2-3; 7 positions match TRBD2. The V gene's germline CDR1 is SGDLS and CDR2 YYNGEE. With V trimmed by 3 bases and J by 3 bases, 4 bases remained unmatched. The CDR3 totals 14 residues. DNA for the CDR3: TGTGCCAGCAGCGAGAGGACTAGAACAGATACGCAGTATTTT. Translating it yields CASSERTRTDTQYF.

This rearrangement joins TRBV4-1 to TRBJ1-4; no clear D. V dropped 4 bases and J dropped 1 base, with 13 bases sitting between them. The CDR3 runs 16 residues. Germline values: CDR1 MGHRA, CDR2 YSYEKL. Here the CDR3 DNA reads TGCGCCAGCAGCCTGGGTGCGGGTCGAACTAATGAAAAACTGTTTTTT. As protein: CASSLGAGRTNEKLFF.

The chain uses TRBV27 and TRBJ2-7; 10 bases agree with TRBD1. The CDR3 is made up of 15 amino acids. V lost 4 bases, J lost 2 bases, and 5 bases stayed unmatched. Germline V lookup: CDR1 MNHEY, CDR2 SMNVEV (reference sequence). This CDR3 reads CASSSWTGGTYEQYF. The DNA for the CDR3 is TGTGCCAGCAGTTCCTGGACAGGGGGGACCTACGAGCAGTACTTC.

This clone was counted once. The chain uses TRBV12-3 or TRBV12-4 and TRBJ2-3; the D is unclear. V shed 3 bases and J shed 2 bases, with 6 bases lying between them. The CDR3 consists of 13 residues. CDR3 nucleotide sequence: TGTGCCAGCAGTTTGATTAACACAGATACGCAGTATTTT. Translating gives CASSLINTDTQYF.

V gene TRBV11-3 combines with J gene TRBJ2-3; 14 bases are shared with TRBD2. Per germline, CDR1 SGHNT and CDR2 YENEEA. Germline trimming cut 4 bases from V and 4 bases from J; bases unmatched to any gene: 4. The CDR3 is made up of 16 amino acids. The CDR3 region is CASSSGLAGEADTQYF. The CDR3 bases are TGTGCCAGCAGCTCGGGACTAGCGGGAGAAGCAGATACGCAGTATTTT.

This clone was seen only once. The chain joins TRBV6-1 to TRBJ2-7; tentatively, D is TRBD1 or TRBD2 (5 bases each). Germline CDR1 is MNHNS and CDR2 is SASEGT. This CDR3 region has 14 residues. The V end lost 1 base, the J end lost 3 bases, and 10 bases lay between the germline ends. The CDR3 DNA is TGTGCCAGCAGTGAAGGGGGGATCCTCTACGAGCAGTACTTC. Protein sequence: CASSEGGILYEQYF.

The chain joins TRBV3-1 (or the pseudogene TRBV3-2) to TRBJ1-2, with D possibly being TRBD1 (5 bases). Germline loops: CDR1 LGHDT, CDR2 YNNKEL (reference sequence). V was clipped by 1 base and J by 4 bases, with 10 bases between them. This CDR3 spans 14 amino acids. Here the CDR3 reads CASSQGLRGYGYTF. CDR3 nucleotides: TGTGCCAGCAGCCAAGGTTTGAGGGGCTATGGCTACACCTTC.